This T cell receptor (beta chain) was recorded in a study of blood T cell repertoires in COVID-19. The data were produced by immunoSEQ multiplex PCR, yet TCRdb's version contains in-frame clones alone and is incomplete. The top ten hold more than 2% of the sample, which has around 300,000 clones, around 90% seen once. The clonotype was recovered from a man aged 18 to 30 with active or convalescent COVID-19. The sequenced material came from peripheral blood.

CDR3 loop: CASSRGTSGGVSTDTQYF. The CDR3 DNA reads TGCGCCAGCAGCCGAGGGACTAGCGGGGGGGTAAGCACAGATACGCAGTATTTT. This sequence joins TRBV4-3 and TRBJ2-3; 16 positions match TRBD2. The V gene's germline CDR1 is LGHNA and CDR2 YSLEER. The CDR3 loop spans 18 amino acids. With 4 bases clipped from V and 0 bases from J, the junction kept 4 bases outside the gene matches.